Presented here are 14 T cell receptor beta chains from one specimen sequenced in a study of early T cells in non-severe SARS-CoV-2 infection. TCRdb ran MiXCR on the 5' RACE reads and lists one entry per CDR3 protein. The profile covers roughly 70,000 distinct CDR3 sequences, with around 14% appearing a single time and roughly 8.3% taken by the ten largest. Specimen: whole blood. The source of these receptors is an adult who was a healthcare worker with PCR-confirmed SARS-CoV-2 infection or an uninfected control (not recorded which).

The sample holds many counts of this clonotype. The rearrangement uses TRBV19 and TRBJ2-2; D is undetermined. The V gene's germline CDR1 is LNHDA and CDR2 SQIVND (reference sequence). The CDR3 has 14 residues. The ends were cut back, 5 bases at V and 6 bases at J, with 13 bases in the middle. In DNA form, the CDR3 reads TGTGCCAGTAGTTTGGACCCCACGGCCGGGGAGCTGTTTTTT. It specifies CASSLDPTAGELFF.

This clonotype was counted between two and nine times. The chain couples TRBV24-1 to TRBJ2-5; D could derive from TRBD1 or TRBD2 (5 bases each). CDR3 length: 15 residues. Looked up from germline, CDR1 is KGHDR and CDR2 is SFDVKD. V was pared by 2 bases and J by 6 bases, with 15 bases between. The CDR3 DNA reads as TGTGCCACCAGTGATTCCGGGACCCCCGCCCAGACCCAGTACTTC. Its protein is CATSDSGTPAQTQYF.

The CDR3: CSVQVTGAGEAFF. The CDR3 DNA follows: TGCAGCGTGCAAGTGACAGGCGCGGGCGAAGCTTTCTTT. The rearrangement uses TRBV29-1 and TRBJ1-1, with TRBD1 as a possible D gene (6 bases). This CDR3 contains 13 residues. Per germline, CDR1 SQVTM and CDR2 ANQGSEA. Trimming removed 6 bases from V and 8 bases from J, with 19 bases in between.

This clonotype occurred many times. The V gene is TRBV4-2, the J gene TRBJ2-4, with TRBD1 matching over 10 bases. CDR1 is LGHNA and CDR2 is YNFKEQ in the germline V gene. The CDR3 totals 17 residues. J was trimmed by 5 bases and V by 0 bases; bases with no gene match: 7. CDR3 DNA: TGTGCCAGCAGCCAAGAGGGGACAGGGGACCGGCAAAACATTCAGTACTTC. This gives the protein CASSQEGTGDRQNIQYF.

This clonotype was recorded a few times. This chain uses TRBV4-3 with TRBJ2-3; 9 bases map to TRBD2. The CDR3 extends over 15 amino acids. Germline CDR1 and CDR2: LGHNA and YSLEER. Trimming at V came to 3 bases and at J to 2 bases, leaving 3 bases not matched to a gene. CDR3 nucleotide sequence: TGCGCCAGCAGCCACCTAGCGGGACCCACAGATACGCAGTATTTT. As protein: CASSHLAGPTDTQYF.

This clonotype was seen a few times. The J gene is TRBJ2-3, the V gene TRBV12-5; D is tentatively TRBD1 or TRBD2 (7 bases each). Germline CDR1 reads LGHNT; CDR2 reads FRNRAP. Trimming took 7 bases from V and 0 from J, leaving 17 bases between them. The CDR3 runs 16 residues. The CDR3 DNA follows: TGTGCTAGTGCCCAGGGGGGGCCTGGGAGCACAGATACGCAGTATTTT. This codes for CASAQGGPGSTDTQYF. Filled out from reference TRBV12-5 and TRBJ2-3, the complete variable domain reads DARVTQTPRHKVTEMGQEVTMRCQPILGHNTVFWYRQTMMQGLELLAYFRNRAPLDDSGMPKDRFSAEMPDATLATLKIQPSEPRDSAVYFCASAQGGPGSTDTQYFGPGTRLTVL.

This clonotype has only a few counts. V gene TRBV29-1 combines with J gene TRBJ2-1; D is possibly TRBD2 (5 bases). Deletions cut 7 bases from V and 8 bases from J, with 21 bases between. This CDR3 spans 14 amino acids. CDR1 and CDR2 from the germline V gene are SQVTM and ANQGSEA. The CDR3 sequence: CSAVPTNRKHEQFF. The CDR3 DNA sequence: TGCAGCGCCGTACCGACTAATCGGAAGCATGAGCAGTTCTTC.

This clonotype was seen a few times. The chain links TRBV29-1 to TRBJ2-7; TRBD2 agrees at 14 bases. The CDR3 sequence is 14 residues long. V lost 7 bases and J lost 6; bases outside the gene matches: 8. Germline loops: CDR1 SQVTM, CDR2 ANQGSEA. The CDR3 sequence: CSARTSGRIGEQYF. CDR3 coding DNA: TGCAGCGCACGGACTAGCGGGAGGATTGGCGAGCAGTACTTC.

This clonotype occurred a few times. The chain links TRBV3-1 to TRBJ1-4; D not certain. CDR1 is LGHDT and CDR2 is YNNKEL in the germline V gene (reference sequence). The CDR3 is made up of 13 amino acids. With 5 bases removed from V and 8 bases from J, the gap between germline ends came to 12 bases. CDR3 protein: CASSRGPREKLFF. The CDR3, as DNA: TGTGCCAGCAGCAGAGGGCCGCGAGAAAAACTGTTTTTT.

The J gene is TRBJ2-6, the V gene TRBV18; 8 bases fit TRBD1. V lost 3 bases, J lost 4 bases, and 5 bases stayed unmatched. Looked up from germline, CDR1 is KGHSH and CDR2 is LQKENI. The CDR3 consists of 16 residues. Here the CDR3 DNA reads TGTGCCAGCTCACCGCAGGGGGCCCCCGGGGCCAACGTCCTGACTTTC. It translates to CASSPQGAPGANVLTF.

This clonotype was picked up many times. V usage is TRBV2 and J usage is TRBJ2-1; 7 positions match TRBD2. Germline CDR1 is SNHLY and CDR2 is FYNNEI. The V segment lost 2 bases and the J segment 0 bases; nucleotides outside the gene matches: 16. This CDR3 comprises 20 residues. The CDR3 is CASSESGGASGSSSYNEQFF. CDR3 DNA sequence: TGTGCCAGCAGTGAATCCGGTGGGGCTAGCGGCTCAAGCTCCTACAATGAGCAGTTCTTC.

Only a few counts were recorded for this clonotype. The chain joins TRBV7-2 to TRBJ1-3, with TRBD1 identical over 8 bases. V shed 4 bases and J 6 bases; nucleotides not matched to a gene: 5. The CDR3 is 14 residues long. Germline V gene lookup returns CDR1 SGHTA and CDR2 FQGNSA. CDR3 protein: CASSSTGAENTIYF. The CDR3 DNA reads TGTGCCAGCAGCTCGACAGGGGCTGAAAACACCATATATTTT.

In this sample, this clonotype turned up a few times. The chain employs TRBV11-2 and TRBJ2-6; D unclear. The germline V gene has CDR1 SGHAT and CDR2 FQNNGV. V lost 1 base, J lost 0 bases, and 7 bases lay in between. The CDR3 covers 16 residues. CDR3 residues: CASSLGHSSGANVLTF. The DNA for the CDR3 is TGTGCCAGCAGCTTAGGACACTCCTCTGGGGCCAACGTCCTGACTTTC.

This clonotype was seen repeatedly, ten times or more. In nucleotides, the CDR3 is TGCAGCGTTGGCACTGGATCCACCGGGGAGCTGTTTTTT. Protein product: CSVGTGSTGELFF. This chain uses TRBV29-1 with TRBJ2-2; no clear D. Deletions cut 4 bases from V and 4 bases from J, with 10 bases between. This CDR3 comprises 13 residues. CDR1 is SQVTM, CDR2 ANQGSEA, per germline.